This note documents a single T cell receptor (beta chain) sequence. The antigen remains undetermined. This sample also contains other DNA sequences that code for the same CDR3. Busulfan-fludarabine conditioning, marrow transplant, and cyclophosphamide on days +3 and +4 were administered. Assay used: immunoSEQ multiplex PCR; TCRdb lists only in-frame clones, some missing. The data contain some 11,000 clones, around four fifths of them seen just once; the ten biggest clones take up roughly 15%. This sample is part of a study of T cells after posttransplantation cyclophosphamide. Overall study findings and caveats: After PTCy, TRB diversity resembled that of CNI/methotrexate controls. Blood and skin or GI T cell repertoires showed limited TRB overlap.

CDR1 SGDLS and CDR2 YYNGEE come from the germline V gene. V dropped 8 bases and J dropped 0 bases, with 12 bases sitting between them. CDR3 length equals 14 residues. The material was PBMCs, obtained approximately 1,800 days after allogeneic stem cell transplant with posttransplant cyclophosphamide. The clonotype was recovered from a female patient aged 45 to 65 who received an allogeneic stem cell transplant from a related donor, was CMV-positive, and had no GVHD. Some T cells may be graft donor cells. The chain couples TRBV9 to TRBJ1-5; D is unclear. The DNA for the CDR3 is TGTGCCAGTGGAACAGCGGATAGCAATCAGCCCCAGCATTTT. This translates into CASGTADSNQPQHF.